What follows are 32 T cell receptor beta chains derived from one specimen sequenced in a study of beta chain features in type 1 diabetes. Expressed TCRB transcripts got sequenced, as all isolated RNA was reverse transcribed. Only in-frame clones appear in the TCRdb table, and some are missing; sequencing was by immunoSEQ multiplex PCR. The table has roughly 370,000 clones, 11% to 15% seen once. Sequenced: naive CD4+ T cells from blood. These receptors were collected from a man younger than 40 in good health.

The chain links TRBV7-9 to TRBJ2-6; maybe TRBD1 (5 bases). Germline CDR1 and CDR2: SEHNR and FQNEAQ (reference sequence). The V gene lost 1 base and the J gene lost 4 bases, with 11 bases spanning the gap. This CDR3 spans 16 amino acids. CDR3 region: CASSLDRLGGANVLTF. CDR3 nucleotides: TGTGCCAGCAGCTTAGACAGGCTTGGAGGGGCCAACGTCCTGACTTTC.

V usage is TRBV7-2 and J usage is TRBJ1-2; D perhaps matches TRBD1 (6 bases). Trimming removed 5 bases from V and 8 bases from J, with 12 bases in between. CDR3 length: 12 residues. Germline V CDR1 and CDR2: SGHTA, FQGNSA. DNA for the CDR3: TGTGCCAGCAGCCCTACAGGGCGCGGCTACACCTTC. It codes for CASSPTGRGYTF.

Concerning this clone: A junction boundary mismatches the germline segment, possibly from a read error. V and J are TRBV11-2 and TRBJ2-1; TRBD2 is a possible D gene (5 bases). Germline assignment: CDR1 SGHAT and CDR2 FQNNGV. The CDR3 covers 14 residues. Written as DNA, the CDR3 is TGTGCCAGCAGGTTAGCGACTGGCTTCGGTGAGCAGTTCTTC. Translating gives CASRLATGFGEQFF.

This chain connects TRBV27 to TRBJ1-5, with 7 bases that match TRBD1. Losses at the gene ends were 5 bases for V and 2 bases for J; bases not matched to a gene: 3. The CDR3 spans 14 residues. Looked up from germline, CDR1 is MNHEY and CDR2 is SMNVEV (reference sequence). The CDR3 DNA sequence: TGTGCCAGCAGTAGACAGGGAGGCAATCAGCCCCAGCATTTT. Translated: CASSRQGGNQPQHF.

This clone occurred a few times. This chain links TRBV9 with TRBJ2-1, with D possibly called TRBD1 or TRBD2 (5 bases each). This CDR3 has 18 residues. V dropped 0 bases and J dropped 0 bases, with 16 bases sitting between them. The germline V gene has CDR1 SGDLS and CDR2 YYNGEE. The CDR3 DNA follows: TGTGCCAGCAGCGTAGCTTCAGGGACGAGTGACTCCTACAATGAGCAGTTCTTC. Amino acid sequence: CASSVASGTSDSYNEQFF.

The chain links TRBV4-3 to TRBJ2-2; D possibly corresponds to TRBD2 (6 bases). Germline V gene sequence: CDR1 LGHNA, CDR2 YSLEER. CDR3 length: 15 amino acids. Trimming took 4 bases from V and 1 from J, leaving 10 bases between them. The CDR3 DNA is TGCGCCAGCAGCCCGGGACTGGTGAACACCGGGGAGCTGTTTTTT. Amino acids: CASSPGLVNTGELFF.

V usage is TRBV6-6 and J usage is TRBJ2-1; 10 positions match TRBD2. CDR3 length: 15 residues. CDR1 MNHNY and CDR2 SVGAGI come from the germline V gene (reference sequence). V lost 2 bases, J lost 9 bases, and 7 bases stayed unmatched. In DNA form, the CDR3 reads TGTGCCAGCAGTTACGAACTAGCGGGGAATCTTGAGCAGTTCTTC. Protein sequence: CASSYELAGNLEQFF.

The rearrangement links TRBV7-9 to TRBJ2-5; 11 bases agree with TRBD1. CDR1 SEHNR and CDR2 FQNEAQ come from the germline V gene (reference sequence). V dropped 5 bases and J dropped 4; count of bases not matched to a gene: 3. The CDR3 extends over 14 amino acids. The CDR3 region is CASSRGTGGETQYF. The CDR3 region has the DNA TGTGCCAGCAGCCGAGGGACAGGGGGAGAGACCCAGTACTTC.

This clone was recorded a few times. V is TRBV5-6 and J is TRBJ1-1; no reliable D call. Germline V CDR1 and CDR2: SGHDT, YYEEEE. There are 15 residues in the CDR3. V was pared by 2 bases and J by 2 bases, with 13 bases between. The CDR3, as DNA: TGTGCCAGCAGCTTATCAGAGCGACGCAACACTGAAGCTTTCTTT. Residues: CASSLSERRNTEAFF.

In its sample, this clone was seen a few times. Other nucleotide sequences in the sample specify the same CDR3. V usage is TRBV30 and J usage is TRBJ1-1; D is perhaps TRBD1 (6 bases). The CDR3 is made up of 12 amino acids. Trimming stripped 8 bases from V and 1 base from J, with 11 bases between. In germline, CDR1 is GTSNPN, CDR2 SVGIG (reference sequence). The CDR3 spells CAGGRKNTEAFF. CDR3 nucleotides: TGTGCCGGGGGGCGGAAGAACACTGAAGCTTTCTTT.

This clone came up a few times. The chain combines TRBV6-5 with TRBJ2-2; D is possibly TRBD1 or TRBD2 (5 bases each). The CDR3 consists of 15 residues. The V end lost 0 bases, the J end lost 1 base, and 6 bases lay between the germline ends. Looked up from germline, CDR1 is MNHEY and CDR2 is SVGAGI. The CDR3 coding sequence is TGTGCCAGCAGTTACTCGAGGGGGAACACCGGGGAGCTGTTTTTT. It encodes CASSYSRGNTGELFF.

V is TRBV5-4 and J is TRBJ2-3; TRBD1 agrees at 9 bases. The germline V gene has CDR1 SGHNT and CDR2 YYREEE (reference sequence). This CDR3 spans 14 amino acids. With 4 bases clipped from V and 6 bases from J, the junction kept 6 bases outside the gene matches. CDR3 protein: CASSAGQGRDTQYF. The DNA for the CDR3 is TGTGCCAGCAGCGCGGGACAGGGAAGGGATACGCAGTATTTT. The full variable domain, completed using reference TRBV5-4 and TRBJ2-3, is ETGVTQSPTHLIKTRGQQVTLRCSSQSGHNTVSWYQQALGQGPQFIFQYYREEENGRGNFPPRFSGLQFPNYSSELNVNALELDDSALYLCASSAGQGRDTQYFGPGTRLTVL.

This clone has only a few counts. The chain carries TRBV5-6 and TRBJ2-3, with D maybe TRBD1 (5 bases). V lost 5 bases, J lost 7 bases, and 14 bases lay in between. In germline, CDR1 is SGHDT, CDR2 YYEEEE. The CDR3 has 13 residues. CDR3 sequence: CASRDILMNTQYF. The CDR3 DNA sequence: TGTGCCAGCAGGGACATCTTGATGAATACGCAGTATTTT. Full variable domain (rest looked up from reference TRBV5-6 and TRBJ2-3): DAGVTQSPTHLIKTRGQQVTLRCSPKSGHDTVSWYQQALGQGPQFIFQYYEEEERQRGNFPDRFSGHQFPNYSSELNVNALLLGDSALYLCASRDILMNTQYFGPGTRLTVL.

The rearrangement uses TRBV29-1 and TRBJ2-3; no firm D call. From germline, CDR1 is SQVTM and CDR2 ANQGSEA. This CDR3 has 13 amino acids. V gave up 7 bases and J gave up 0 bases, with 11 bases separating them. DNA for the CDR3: TGCAGCGGAGTGGTCCAAAGCACAGATACGCAGTATTTT. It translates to CSGVVQSTDTQYF.

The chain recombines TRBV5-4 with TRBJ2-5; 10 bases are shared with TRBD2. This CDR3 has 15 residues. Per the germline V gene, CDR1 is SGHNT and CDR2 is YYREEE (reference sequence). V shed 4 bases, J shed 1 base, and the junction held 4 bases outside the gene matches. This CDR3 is CASSGEREGQETQYF. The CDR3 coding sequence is TGTGCCAGCAGCGGCGAGCGGGAGGGCCAAGAGACCCAGTACTTC.

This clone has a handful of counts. The CDR3 DNA reads TGTGCCTGGGAGCGGGGGTTTTACAATGAGCAGTTCTTC. Translating it yields CAWERGFYNEQFF. The genes are TRBV30 and TRBJ2-1; TRBD2 aligns across 8 bases. Trimming cost V 5 bases and J 4 bases; bases outside gene matches: 4. Germline values: CDR1 GTSNPN, CDR2 SVGIG (reference sequence). The CDR3 is 13 residues long.

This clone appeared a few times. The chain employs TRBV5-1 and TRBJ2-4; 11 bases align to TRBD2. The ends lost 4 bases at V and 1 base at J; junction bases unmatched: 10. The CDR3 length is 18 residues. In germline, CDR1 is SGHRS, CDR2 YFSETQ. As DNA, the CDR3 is TGCGCCAGCAGCACGGGACTAGCGGTGAGGATGGCCAAAAACATTCAGTACTTC. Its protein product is CASSTGLAVRMAKNIQYF.

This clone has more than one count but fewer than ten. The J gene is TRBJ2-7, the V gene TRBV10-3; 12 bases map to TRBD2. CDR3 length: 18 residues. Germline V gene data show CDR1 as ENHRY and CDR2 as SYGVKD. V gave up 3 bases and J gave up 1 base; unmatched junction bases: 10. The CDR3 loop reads CAISDVGLAGLTSYEQYV. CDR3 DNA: TGTGCCATCAGTGATGTGGGACTAGCGGGCCTGACGTCCTACGAGCAGTACGTC.

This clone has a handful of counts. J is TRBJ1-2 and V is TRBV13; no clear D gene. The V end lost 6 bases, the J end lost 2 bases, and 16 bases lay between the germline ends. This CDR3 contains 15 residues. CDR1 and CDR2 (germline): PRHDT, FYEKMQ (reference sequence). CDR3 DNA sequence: TGTGCCAGCAGAGGGAGCGGGCATAGCAACTATGGCTACACCTTC. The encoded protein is CASRGSGHSNYGYTF.

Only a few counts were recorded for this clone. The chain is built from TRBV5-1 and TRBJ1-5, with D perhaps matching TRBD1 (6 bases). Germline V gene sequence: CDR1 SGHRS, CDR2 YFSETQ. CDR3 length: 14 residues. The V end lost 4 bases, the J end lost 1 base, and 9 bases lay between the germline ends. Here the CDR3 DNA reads TGCGCCAGCAGCACCGGGGGCAGCAATCAGCCCCAGCATTTT. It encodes CASSTGGSNQPQHF.

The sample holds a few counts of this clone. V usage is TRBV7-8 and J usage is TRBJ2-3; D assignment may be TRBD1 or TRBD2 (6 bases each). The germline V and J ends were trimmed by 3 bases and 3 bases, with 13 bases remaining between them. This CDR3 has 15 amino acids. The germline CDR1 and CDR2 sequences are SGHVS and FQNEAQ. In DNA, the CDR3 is TGTGCCAGCAGCTTTGCGGGACAAAATACAGATACGCAGTATTTT. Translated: CASSFAGQNTDTQYF.

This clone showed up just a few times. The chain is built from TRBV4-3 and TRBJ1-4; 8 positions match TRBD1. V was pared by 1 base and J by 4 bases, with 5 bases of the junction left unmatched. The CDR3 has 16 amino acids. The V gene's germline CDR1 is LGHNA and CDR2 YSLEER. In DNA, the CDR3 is TGCGCCAGCAGCCAAGGCCCGACAGGGGTTAATGAAAAACTGTTTTTT. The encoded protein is CASSQGPTGVNEKLFF.

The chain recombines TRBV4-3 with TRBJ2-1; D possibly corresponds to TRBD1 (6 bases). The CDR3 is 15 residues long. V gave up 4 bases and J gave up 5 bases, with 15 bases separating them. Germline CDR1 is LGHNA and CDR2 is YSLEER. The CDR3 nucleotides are TGCGCCAGCAGCCCATCCCAGGGGTGGGACAATGAGCAGTTCTTC. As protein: CASSPSQGWDNEQFF.

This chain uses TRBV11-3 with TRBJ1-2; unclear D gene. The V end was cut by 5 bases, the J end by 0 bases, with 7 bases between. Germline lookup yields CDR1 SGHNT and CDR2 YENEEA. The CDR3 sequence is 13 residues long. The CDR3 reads CASSPVANYGYTF. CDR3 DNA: TGTGCCAGCAGCCCGGTAGCTAACTATGGCTACACCTTC.

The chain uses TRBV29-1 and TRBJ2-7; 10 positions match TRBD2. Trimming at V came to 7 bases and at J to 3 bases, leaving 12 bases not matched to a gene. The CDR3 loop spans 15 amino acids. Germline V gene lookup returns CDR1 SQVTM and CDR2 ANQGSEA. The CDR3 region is CSERRLAGGGYEQYV. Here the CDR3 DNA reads TGCAGCGAGAGGCGGTTAGCGGGAGGAGGCTACGAGCAGTACGTC.

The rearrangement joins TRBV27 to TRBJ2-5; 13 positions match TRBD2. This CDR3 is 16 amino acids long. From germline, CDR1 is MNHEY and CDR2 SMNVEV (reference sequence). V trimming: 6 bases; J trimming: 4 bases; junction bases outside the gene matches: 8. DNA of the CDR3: TGTGCCAGCAGCCCCCCGGGACTAGCGGGAACAGAGACCCAGTACTTC. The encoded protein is CASSPPGLAGTETQYF.

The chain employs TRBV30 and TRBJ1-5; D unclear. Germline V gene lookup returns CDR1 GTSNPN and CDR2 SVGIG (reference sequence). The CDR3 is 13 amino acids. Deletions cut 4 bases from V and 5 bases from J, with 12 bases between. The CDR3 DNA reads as TGTGCCTGGACACGGGGAGGTGATCAGCCCCAGCATTTT. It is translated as CAWTRGGDQPQHF.

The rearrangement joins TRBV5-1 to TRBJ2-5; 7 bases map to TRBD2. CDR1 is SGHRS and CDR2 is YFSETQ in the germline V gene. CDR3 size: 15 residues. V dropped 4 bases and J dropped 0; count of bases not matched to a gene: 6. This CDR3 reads CASSSLGGYQETQYF. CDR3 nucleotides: TGCGCCAGCAGCAGCCTGGGAGGGTACCAAGAGACCCAGTACTTC.

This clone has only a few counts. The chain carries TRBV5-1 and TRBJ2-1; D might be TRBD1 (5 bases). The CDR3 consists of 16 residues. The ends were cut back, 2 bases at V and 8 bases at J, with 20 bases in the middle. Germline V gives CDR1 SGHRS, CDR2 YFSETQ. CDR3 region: CASSFFWQGKSDEQFF. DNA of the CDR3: TGCGCCAGCAGCTTTTTCTGGCAGGGAAAGAGTGATGAGCAGTTCTTC.

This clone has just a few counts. CDR3 coding DNA: TGTGCCAGCTCGTTCCCCGCCGGGACCCAGTACTTC. The encoded protein is CASSFPAGTQYF. The rearrangement links TRBV18 to TRBJ2-5; D gene uncertain. Germline lookup yields CDR1 KGHSH and CDR2 LQKENI. V gave up 6 bases and J gave up 7 bases, with 12 bases separating them. The CDR3 totals 12 residues.

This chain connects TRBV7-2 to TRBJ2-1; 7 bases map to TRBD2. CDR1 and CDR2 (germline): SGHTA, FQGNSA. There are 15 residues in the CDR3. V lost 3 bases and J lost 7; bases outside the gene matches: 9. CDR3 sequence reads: CASSFSSGMGNEQFF. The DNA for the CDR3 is TGTGCCAGCAGCTTCTCCAGCGGGATGGGTAATGAGCAGTTCTTC.

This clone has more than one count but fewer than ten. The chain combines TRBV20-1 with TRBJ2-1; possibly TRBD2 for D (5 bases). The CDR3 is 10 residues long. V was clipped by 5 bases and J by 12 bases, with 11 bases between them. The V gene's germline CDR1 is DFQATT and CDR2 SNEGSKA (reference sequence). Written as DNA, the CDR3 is TGCAGTGCTCTTAGAGAGGGGCAGTTCTTC. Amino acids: CSALREGQFF.